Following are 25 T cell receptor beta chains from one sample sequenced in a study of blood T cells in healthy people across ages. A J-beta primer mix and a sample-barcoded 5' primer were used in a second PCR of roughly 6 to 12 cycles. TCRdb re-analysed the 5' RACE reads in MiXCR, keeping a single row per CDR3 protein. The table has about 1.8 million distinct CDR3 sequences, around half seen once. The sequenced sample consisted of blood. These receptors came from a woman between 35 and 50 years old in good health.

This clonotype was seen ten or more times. The chain's CDR3 is CASSPQGSGEQYF. CDR3 bases: TGTGCCAGCAGCCCACAGGGTTCTGGCGAGCAGTACTTC. The chain joins TRBV6-5 to TRBJ2-7, with D possibly being TRBD1 (6 bases). The germline CDR1 and CDR2 sequences are MNHEY and SVGAGI. Trimming cost V 6 bases and J 6 bases, with 15 bases left between them. The CDR3 loop spans 13 amino acids.

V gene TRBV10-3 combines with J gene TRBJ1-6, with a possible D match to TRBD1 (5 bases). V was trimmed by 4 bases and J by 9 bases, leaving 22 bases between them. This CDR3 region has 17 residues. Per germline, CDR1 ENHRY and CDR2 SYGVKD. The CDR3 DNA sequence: TGTGCCATCAGTGGAAGACCGGGGGTAGAGAATATTTCACCCCTCCACTTT. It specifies CAISGRPGVENISPLHF.

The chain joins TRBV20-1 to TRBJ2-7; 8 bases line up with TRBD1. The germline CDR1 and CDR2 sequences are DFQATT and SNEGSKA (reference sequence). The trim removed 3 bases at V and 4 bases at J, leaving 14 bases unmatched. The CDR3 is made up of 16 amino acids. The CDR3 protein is CSARSQGARLGYEQYF. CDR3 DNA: TGCAGTGCTAGGTCTCAGGGGGCCCGACTTGGGTACGAGCAGTACTTC.

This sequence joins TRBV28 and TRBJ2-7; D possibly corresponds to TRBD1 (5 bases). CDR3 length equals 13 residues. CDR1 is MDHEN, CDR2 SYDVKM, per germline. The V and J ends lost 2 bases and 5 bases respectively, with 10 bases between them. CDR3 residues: CASSLPARDEQYF. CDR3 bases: TGTGCCAGCAGTTTACCCGCCAGGGACGAGCAGTACTTC.

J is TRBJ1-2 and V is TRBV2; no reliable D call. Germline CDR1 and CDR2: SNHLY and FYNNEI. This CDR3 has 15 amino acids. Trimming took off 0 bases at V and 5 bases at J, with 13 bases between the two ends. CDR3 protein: CASSEAGTRPYGYTF. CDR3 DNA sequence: TGTGCCAGCAGTGAAGCGGGAACACGGCCTTATGGCTACACCTTC. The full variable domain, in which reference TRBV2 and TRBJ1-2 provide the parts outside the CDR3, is EPEVTQTPSHQVTQMGQEVILRCVPISNHLYFYWYRQILGQKVEFLVSFYNNEISEKSEIFDDQFSVERPDGSNFTLKIRSTKLEDSAMYFCASSEAGTRPYGYTFGSGTRLTVV.

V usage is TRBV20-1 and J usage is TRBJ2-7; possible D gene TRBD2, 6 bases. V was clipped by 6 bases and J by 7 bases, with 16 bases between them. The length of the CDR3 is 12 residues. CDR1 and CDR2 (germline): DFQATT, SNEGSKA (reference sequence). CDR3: CSAQTSGHEQYF. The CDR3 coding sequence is TGCAGTGCCCAGACTAGTGGCCATGAGCAGTACTTC.

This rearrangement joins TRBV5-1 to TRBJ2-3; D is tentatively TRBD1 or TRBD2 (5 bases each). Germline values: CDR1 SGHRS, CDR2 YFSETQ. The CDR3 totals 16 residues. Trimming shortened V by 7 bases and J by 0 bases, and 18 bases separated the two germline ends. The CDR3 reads CASSAHGTGSTDTQYF. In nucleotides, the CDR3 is TGCGCCAGCTCGGCCCACGGGACGGGTAGCACAGATACGCAGTATTTT.

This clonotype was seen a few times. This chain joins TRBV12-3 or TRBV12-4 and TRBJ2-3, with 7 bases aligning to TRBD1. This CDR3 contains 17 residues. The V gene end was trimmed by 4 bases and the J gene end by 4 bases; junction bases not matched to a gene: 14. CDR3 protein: CASSSRGPAISADTQYF. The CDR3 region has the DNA TGTGCCAGCAGTTCAAGGGGGCCGGCAATTTCTGCAGATACGCAGTATTTT.

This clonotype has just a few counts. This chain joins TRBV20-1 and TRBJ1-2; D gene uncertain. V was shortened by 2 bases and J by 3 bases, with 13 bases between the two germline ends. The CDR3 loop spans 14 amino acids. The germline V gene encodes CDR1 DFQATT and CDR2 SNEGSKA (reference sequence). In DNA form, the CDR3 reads TGCAGTGCTAGAAGACCGGGCAGTGACTATGGCTACACCTTC. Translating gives CSARRPGSDYGYTF.

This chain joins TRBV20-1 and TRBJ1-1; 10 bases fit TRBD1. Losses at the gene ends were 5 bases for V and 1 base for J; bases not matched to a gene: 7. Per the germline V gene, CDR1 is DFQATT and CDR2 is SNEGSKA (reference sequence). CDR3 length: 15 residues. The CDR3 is CSAPGQGGTNTEAFF. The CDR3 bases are TGCAGTGCTCCCGGACAGGGGGGGACGAACACTGAAGCTTTCTTT.

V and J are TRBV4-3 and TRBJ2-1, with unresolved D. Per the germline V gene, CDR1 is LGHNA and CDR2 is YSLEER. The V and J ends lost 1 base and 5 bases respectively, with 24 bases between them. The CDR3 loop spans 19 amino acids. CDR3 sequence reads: CASSQGIAGVEAQDNEQFF. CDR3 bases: TGCGCCAGCAGCCAAGGGATTGCCGGTGTAGAAGCACAAGACAATGAGCAGTTCTTC.

DNA for the CDR3: TGTGCCAGCAACCAACGACTAGCGGGGGCCTACGAGCAGTTCTTC. It specifies CASNQRLAGAYEQFF. The chain links TRBV6-2 or TRBV6-3 to TRBJ2-1; TRBD2 matches at 12 bases. Germline-derived CDR1 and CDR2 are MNHEY and SVGEGT. J lost 10 bases, V lost 7 bases, and 11 bases had no gene match. CDR3 length equals 15 residues.

Here the CDR3 reads CSVEPWAPRDTQYF. CDR3 DNA: TGCAGCGTTGAACCGTGGGCCCCTCGGGATACGCAGTATTTT. The rearrangement joins TRBV29-1 to TRBJ2-3; D uncertain. The germline V gene encodes CDR1 SQVTM and CDR2 ANQGSEA. Trimming pared 2 bases from V and 6 bases from J, leaving 15 bases between. The CDR3 extends over 14 amino acids.

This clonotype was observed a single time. This CDR3 reads CASSEGTGGIYEQYF. Here the CDR3 DNA reads TGTGCCAGCAGTGAAGGGACAGGGGGGATCTACGAGCAGTACTTC. This chain connects TRBV2 to TRBJ2-7; TRBD1 aligns across 10 bases. Germline lookup yields CDR1 SNHLY and CDR2 FYNNEI. J lost 3 bases, V lost 1 base, and 3 bases had no gene match. The CDR3 has 15 residues.

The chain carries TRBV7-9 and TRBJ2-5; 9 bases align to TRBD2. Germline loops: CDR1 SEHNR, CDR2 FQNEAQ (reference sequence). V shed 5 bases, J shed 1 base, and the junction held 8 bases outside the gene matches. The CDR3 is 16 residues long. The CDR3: CASSKRASGVQETQYF. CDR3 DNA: TGTGCCAGCAGCAAGAGGGCTAGCGGGGTCCAAGAGACCCAGTACTTC.

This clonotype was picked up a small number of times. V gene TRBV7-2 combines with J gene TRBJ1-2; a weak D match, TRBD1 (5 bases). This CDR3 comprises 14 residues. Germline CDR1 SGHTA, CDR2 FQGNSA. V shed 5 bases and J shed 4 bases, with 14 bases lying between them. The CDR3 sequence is CASSPQEGIYGYTF. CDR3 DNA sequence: TGTGCCAGCAGCCCCCAGGAGGGGATCTATGGCTACACCTTC.

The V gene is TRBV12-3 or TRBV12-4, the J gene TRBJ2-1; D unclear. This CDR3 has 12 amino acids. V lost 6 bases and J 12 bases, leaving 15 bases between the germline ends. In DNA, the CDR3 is TGTGCCAGCAGCCCTAGTGGGCCCCGGCAGTTCTTC. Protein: CASSPSGPRQFF.

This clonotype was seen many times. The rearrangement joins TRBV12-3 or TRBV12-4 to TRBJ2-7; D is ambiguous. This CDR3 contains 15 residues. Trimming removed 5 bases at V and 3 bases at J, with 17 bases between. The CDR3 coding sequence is TGTGCCAGCAGTCAAGACACCGGAACGGACTACGAGCAGTACTTC. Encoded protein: CASSQDTGTDYEQYF.

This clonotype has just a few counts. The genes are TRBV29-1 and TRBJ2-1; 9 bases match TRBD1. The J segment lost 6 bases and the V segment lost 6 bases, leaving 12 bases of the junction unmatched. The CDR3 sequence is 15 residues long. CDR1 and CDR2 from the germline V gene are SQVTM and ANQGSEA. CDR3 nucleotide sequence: TGCAGCGTCGTTCGGGGGGACAGGGTAGGCAATGAGCAGTTCTTC. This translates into CSVVRGDRVGNEQFF.

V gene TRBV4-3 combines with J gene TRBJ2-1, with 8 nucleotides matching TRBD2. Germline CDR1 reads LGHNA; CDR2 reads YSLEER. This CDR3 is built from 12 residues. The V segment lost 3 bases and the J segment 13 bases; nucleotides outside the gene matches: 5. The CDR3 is CASSHPGTSQFF. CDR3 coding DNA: TGCGCCAGCAGCCATCCCGGGACTAGTCAGTTCTTC.

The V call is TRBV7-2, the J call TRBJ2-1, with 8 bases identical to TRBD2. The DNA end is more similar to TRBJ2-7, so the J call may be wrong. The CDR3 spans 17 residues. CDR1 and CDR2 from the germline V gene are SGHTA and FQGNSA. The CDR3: CASSSAGTRRTYNEQYF. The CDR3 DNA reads TGTGCCAGCAGCTCCGCCGGGACTAGGAGGACTTACAATGAGCAGTACTTC.

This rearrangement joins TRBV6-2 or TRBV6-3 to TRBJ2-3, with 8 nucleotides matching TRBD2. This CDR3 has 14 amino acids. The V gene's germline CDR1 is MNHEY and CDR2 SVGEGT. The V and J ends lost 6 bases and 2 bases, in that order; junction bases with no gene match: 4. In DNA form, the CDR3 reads TGTGCCAGCAGAACCGGGGGGGCCACAGATACGCAGTATTTT. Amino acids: CASRTGGATDTQYF.

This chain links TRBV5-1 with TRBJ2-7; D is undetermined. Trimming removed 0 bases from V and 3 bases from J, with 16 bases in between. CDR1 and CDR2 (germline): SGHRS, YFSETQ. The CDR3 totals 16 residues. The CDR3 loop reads CASSLGASSNFYEQYF. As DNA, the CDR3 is TGCGCCAGCAGCTTGGGGGCTTCCTCCAATTTCTACGAGCAGTACTTC.

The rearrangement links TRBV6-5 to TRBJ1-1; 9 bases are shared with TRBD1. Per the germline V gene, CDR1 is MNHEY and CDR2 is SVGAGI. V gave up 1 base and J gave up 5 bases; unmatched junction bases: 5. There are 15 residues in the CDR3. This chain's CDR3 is CASSYWGQGGTEAFF. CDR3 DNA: TGTGCCAGCAGTTACTGGGGACAGGGAGGAACTGAAGCTTTCTTT.

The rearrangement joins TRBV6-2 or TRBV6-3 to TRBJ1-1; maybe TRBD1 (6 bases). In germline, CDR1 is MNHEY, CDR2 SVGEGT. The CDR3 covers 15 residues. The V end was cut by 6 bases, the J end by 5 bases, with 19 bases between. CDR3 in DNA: TGTGCCAGCAGCCTTACAGCAGGGGAGAGGACTGAAGCTTTCTTT. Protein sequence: CASSLTAGERTEAFF.